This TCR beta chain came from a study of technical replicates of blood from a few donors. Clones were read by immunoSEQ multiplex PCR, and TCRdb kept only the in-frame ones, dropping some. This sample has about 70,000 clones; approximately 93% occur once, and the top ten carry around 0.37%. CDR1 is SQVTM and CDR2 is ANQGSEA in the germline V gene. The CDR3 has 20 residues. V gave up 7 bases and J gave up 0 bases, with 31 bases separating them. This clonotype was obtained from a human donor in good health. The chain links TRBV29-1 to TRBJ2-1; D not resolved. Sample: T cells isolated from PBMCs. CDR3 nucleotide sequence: TGCAGCGCTGCTATCCCGGATGGAGACCTAACATCAAGCTCCTACAATGAGCAGTTCTTC. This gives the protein CSAAIPDGDLTSSSYNEQFF.